The subject of this entry is one T cell receptor beta chain. Its antigen remains unidentified. Repertoires were generated with immunoSEQ multiplex PCR, while TCRdb's copy carries only in-frame clones and drops some. Among about 15,000 clones, roughly two thirds were seen once, and the ten largest hold around a tenth. Every single patient, without exception, relapsed after autologous stem cell transplantation, and brentuximab vedotin exposure varied. The CDR3 has 12 residues. V dropped 5 bases and J dropped 4 bases, with 9 bases sitting between them. Germline lookup yields CDR1 SNHLY and CDR2 FYNNEI. This sample was taken from a study of PD-1 blockade in classical Hodgkin lymphoma. The study's findings and limits: Repertoire differences have undefined causes, possibly disease activity or prior therapy.

The sample consisted of peripheral blood mononuclear cells (PBMCs), taken at baseline. This clonotype was obtained from a human donor with classical Hodgkin lymphoma. This chain joins TRBV2 and TRBJ2-7, with TRBD1 as a possible D gene (6 bases). CDR3 sequence: CASSSDRYEQYF. For the CDR3, the DNA is TGTGCCAGCAGTTCCGACAGGTACGAGCAGTACTTC.